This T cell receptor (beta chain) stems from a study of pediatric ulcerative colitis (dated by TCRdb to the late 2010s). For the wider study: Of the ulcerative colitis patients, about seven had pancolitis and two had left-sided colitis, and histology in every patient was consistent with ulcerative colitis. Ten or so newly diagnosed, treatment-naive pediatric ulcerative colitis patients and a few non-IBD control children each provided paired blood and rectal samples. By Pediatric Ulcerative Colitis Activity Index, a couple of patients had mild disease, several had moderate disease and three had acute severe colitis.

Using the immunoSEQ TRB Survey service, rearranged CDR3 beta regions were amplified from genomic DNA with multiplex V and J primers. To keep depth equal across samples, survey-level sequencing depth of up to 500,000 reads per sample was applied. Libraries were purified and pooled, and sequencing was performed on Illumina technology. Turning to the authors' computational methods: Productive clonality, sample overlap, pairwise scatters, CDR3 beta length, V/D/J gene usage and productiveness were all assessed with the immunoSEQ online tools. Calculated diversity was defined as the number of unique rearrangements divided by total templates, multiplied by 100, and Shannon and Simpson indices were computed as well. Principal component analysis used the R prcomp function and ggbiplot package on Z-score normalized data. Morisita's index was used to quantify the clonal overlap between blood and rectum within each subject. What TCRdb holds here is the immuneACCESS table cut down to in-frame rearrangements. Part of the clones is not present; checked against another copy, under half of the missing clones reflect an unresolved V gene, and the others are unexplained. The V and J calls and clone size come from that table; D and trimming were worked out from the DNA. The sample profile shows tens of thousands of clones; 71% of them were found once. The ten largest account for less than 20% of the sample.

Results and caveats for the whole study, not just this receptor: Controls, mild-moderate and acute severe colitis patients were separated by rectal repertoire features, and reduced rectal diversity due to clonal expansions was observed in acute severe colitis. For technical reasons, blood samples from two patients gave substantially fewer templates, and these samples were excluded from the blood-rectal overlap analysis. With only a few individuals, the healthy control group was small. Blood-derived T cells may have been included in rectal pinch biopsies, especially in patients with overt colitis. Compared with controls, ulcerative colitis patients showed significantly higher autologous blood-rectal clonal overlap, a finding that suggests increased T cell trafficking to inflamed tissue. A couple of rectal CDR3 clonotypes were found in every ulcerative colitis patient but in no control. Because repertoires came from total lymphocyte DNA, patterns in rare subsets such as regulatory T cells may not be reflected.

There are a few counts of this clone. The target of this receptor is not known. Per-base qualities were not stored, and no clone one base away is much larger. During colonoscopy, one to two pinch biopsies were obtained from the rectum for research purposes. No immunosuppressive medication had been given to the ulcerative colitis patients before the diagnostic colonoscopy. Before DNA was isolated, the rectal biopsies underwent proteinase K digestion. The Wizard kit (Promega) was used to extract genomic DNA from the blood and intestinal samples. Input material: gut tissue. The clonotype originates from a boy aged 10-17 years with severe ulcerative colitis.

The sequence in DNA is TGTGCCAGCAGCTTGGACAGGATTAATGAAAAACTGTTTTTT. This yields the protein CASSLDRINEKLFF. The chain is assembled from TRBV5-4 and TRBJ1-4; TRBD1 might be the D gene, on 5 matching bases. The junction carries 7 bases between V and J, which are trimmed by 0 bases and 4 bases respectively. CDR1 SGHNT and CDR2 YYREEE are derived from the germline V gene (reference sequence). Including the terminal cysteine and phenylalanine, the CDR3 comprises 14 residues. The only DNA kept is the CDR3, 42 bases in frame from the first base.